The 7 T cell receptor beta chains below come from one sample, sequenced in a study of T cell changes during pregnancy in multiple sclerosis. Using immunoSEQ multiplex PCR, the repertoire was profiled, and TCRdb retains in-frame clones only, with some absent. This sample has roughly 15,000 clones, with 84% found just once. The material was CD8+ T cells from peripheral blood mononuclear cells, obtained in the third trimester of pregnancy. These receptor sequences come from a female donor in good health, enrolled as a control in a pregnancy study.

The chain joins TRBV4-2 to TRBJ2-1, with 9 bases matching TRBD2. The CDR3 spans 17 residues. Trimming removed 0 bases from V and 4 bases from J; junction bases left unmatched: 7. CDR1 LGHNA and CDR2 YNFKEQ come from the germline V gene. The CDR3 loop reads CASSQDASSGSYNEQFF. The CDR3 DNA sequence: TGTGCCAGCAGCCAAGATGCCAGTAGCGGGAGTTACAATGAGCAGTTCTTC.

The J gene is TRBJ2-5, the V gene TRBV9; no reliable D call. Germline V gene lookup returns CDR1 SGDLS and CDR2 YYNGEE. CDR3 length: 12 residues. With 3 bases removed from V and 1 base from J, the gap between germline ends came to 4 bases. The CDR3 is CASSAGQETQYF. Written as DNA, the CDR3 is TGTGCCAGCAGCGCGGGCCAAGAGACCCAGTACTTC.

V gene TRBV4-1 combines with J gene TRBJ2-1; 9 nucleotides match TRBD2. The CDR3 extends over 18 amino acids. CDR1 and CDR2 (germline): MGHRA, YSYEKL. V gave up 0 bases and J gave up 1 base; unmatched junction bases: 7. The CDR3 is CASSQDYVAGASYNEQFF. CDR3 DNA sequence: TGCGCCAGCAGCCAAGATTACGTAGCGGGAGCGTCCTACAATGAGCAGTTCTTC.

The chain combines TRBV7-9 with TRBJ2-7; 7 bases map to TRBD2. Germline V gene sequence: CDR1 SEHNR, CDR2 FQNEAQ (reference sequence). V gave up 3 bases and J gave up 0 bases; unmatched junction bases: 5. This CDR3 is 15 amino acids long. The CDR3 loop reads CASSLGEGPSYEQYF. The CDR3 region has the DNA TGTGCCAGCAGCTTGGGGGAGGGGCCCTCCTACGAGCAGTACTTC.

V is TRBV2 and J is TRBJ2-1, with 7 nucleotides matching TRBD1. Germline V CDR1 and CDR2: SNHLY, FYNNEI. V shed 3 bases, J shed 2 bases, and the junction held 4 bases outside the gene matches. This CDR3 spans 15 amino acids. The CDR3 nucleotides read TGTGCCAGCAGTGACTCGGGACAGACCTACAATGAGCAGTTCTTC. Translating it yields CASSDSGQTYNEQFF.

The CDR3 DNA follows: TGTGCCAGCAGGCCCAGGGATACCTACGAGCAGTACTTC. Translating gives CASRPRDTYEQYF. V gene TRBV25-1 combines with J gene TRBJ2-7; tentatively, D is TRBD1 (5 bases). This CDR3 is built from 13 residues. V gave up 6 bases and J gave up 2 bases, with 11 bases separating them. Germline V gives CDR1 MGHDK, CDR2 SYGVNS.

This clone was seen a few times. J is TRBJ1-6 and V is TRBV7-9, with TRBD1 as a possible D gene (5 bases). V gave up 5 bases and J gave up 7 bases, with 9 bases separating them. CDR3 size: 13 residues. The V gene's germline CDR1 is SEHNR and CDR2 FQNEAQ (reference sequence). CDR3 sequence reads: CASSGYRNSPLHF. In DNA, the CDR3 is TGTGCCAGCAGCGGATACAGGAATTCACCCCTCCACTTT.